These T cell receptor beta chains were read from a single sample in a study of OX40 agonist ivuxolimab in advanced cancers. This table comes from immunoSEQ multiplex PCR, and its TCRdb copy is limited to in-frame clones, with some not included. Of approximately 100,000 clones in the sample, about 87% were seen once. The sample consisted of CD4+ or CD8+ T cells sorted from blood, taken in a trial of the OX40 agonist ivuxolimab. These receptors were taken from an adult with an advanced solid tumor such as melanoma, head and neck, liver or kidney cancer. Each CDR3 is given with its conserved first and last residue. A D gene is named only where the DNA matches it firmly. Some rows mark clone size as missing; the rest say once, few, many or name a class of expanded clone.

CDR3nt | CDR3aa | v_gene | abundance | j_gene | d_gene
TGTGCCAGCAGGGACAGACCTGCCACCTACGAGCAGTACTTC | CASRDRPATYEQYF | TRBV6-1 | . | TRBJ2-7 | .
TGTGCCTGGAGTCGGGGAGTTTTTGAGCAGTTCTTC | CAWSRGVFEQFF | TRBV30 | . | TRBJ2-1 | .
TGTGCCAGCAGCTTAGGAGGTGGGGGCACAGATACGCAGTATTTT | CASSLGGGGTDTQYF | TRBV7-2 | . | TRBJ2-3 | .
TGCAGCGTCTCAGGGGTTAATGGCTACACCTTC | CSVSGVNGYTF | TRBV29-1 | . | TRBJ1-2 | .
TGTGCCAGCAGCTTGGCACAGCAAGAGACCCAGTACTTC | CASSLAQQETQYF | TRBV5-4 | . | TRBJ2-5 | .
TGTGCCAGCAGCTTAGCGCTAGACCAAGAGACCCAGTACTTC | CASSLALDQETQYF | TRBV7-8 | . | TRBJ2-5 | .
TGTGCCAGCAGCTTGGTGGGACAGTATAATTCACCCCTCCACTTT | CASSLVGQYNSPLHF | TRBV5-5 | . | TRBJ1-6 | TRBD1
TGTGCCAGCAGCTTAACAACAGAGTCTAAAGCTTTCTTT | CASSLTTESKAFF | TRBV11-2 | . | TRBJ1-1 | .
TGTGCCAGCAGTTCCGGGACTGACTATGGCTACACCTTC | CASSSGTDYGYTF | TRBV6-5 | . | TRBJ1-2 | .
TGTGCCTGGAGTAAGGGGTTCGTTCAGCCCCAGCATTTT | CAWSKGFVQPQHF | TRBV30 | once | TRBJ1-5 | .
TGTGCCAGCAGCGTAGGACTAGCGGGGGAGTATACGCAGTATTTT | CASSVGLAGEYTQYF | TRBV9 | . | TRBJ2-3 | TRBD2
TGTGCCAGCGTGGGAACCGGGACAGTCTATGGCTACACCTTC | CASVGTGTVYGYTF | TRBV28 | . | TRBJ1-2 | TRBD1
TGTGCCTGGAGGGAGAGTCGGTGGGACAGGGGCTACGAGCAGTACTTC | CAWRESRWDRGYEQYF | TRBV30 | . | TRBJ2-7 | TRBD1
TGTGCCACAGCCCCCCGGCGGGCGGGCCAAGAGACCCAGTACTTC | CATAPRRAGQETQYF | TRBV15 | . | TRBJ2-5 | .
TGTGCCAGCAGCTTACAGGTCCAAACTGAAGCTTTCTTT | CASSLQVQTEAFF | TRBV7-6 | once | TRBJ1-1 | .
TGCGCCAGCAGCACCGGGACAGGGTACGATACGCAGTATTTT | CASSTGTGYDTQYF | TRBV4-3 | . | TRBJ2-3 | TRBD1
TGTGCCAGCAGTCAACACCACGCAACTAATGAAAAACTGTTTTTT | CASSQHHATNEKLFF | TRBV28 | . | TRBJ1-4 | .
TGTGCCAGCAGCTCCGGGCTCCACAATCAGCCCCAGCATTTT | CASSSGLHNQPQHF | TRBV11-2 | . | TRBJ1-5 | .